One sample yielded the 6 T cell receptor beta chains listed below, sequenced in a study of blood T cell repertoires in COVID-19. The data were produced by immunoSEQ multiplex PCR, yet TCRdb's version contains in-frame clones alone and is incomplete. The data hold 70,000 to 95,000 clones, with 70% to 90% observed a single time. The sequenced material came from peripheral blood. The source of these receptors is a man aged 45-60 years with COVID-19, enrolled during active disease.

The sample holds one count of this clone. The rearrangement links TRBV30 to TRBJ1-2; 7 bases are a match to TRBD1. V gave up 2 bases and J gave up 5 bases; unmatched junction bases: 8. The germline gives CDR1 GTSNPN, CDR2 SVGIG (reference sequence). The CDR3 sequence is 14 residues long. In DNA, the CDR3 is TGTGCCTGGAGTTTCGGGGCAGGGGGATATGGCTACACCTTC. Translated: CAWSFGAGGYGYTF.

J is TRBJ1-1 and V is TRBV25-1; 7 bases fit TRBD1. The CDR3 length is 14 residues. V lost 4 bases, J lost 5 bases, and 7 bases stayed unmatched. The germline CDR1 and CDR2 sequences are MGHDK and SYGVNS. The CDR3 region is CASSGQQGLTEAFF. The DNA for the CDR3 is TGTGCCAGCAGTGGGCAACAGGGGCTAACTGAAGCTTTCTTT.

The V call is TRBV28, the J call TRBJ2-5; 7 bases align to TRBD1. The CDR3 covers 13 residues. CDR1 is MDHEN, CDR2 SYDVKM, per germline. With V trimmed by 7 bases and J by 1 base, 3 bases remained unmatched. CDR3 nucleotides: TGTGCCAGCAACGAGGGGGCCCAAGAGACCCAGTACTTC. It encodes CASNEGAQETQYF.

This chain uses TRBV15 with TRBJ1-4, with 8 bases matching TRBD1. This CDR3 contains 15 residues. J gave up 6 bases and V 5 bases, and 8 bases lay outside the gene matches. The germline CDR1 and CDR2 sequences are LNHNV and YYDKDF (reference sequence). The CDR3 reads CATSLDRERDEKLFF. The CDR3 DNA follows: TGTGCCACCAGCCTGGACAGGGAGAGAGATGAAAAACTGTTTTTT.

This chain joins TRBV5-1 and TRBJ2-3; 12 bases are a match to TRBD1. J was trimmed by 6 bases and V by 3 bases; bases with no gene match: 11. Germline values: CDR1 SGHRS, CDR2 YFSETQ. This CDR3 has 17 residues. The chain's CDR3 is CASSSDPGQGALDTQYF. DNA of the CDR3: TGCGCCAGCAGCTCCGATCCGGGACAGGGGGCGTTGGATACGCAGTATTTT.

The rearrangement joins TRBV5-1 to TRBJ2-7, with a weak D call TRBD2 (5 bases). Per the germline V gene, CDR1 is SGHRS and CDR2 is YFSETQ. The V and J ends lost 3 bases and 6 bases respectively, with 19 bases between them. There are 15 residues in the CDR3. The CDR3 sequence: CASSSGSIVSSEQYF. CDR3 sequence (DNA): TGCGCCAGCAGCTCTGGGAGCATCGTTAGTTCCGAGCAGTACTTC. Looking up the rest from reference TRBV5-1 and TRBJ2-7 gives the full variable domain: KAGVTQTPRYLIKTRGQQVTLSCSPISGHRSVSWYQQTPGQGLQFLFEYFSETQRNKGNFPGRFSGRQFSNSRSEMNVSTLELGDSALYLCASSSGSIVSSEQYFGPGTRLTVT.